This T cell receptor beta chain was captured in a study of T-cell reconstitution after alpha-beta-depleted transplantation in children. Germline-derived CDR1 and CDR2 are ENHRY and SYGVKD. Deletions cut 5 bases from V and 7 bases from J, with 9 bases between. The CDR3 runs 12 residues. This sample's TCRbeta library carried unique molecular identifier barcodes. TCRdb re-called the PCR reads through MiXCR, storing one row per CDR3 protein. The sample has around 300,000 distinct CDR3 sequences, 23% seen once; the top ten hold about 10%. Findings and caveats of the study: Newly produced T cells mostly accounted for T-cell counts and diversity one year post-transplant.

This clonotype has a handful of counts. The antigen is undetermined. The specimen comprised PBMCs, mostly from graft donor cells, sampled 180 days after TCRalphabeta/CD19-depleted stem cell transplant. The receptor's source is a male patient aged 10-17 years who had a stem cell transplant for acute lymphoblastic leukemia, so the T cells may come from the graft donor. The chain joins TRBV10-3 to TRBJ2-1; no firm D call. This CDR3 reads CAISFLDNEQFF. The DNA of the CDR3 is TGTGCCATCAGTTTTTTGGATAATGAGCAGTTCTTC.